Listed here are 24 T cell receptor beta chains from one sample, sequenced in a study of CD8 T cells in acute hepatitis C reinfection. Some clones are missing from TCRdb's copy, which holds only in-frame ones; the method was immunoSEQ multiplex PCR. Of 35,000 to 40,000 clones in the sample, around 87% were seen once. Time point given: naive CD8 control sorted from an acute-time-point sample. The sample taken for sequencing was naive CD8+ T cells from PBMCs. These receptors were collected from a man aged 25-45 years with chronic hepatitis C.

J is TRBJ1-1 and V is TRBV9, with D possibly being TRBD1 (5 bases). In germline, CDR1 is SGDLS, CDR2 YYNGEE. CDR3 length: 14 amino acids. Trimming stripped 1 base from V and 4 bases from J, with 11 bases between. In nucleotides, the CDR3 is TGTGCCAGCAGCGTACTAGGGGAAAGCACTGAAGCTTTCTTT. It specifies CASSVLGESTEAFF.

This clone was seen a few times. The chain joins TRBV7-9 to TRBJ2-7; no firm D call. The CDR3 is made up of 13 amino acids. Germline V gene data show CDR1 as SEHNR and CDR2 as FQNEAQ (reference sequence). Trimming took 7 bases from V and 1 from J, leaving 11 bases between them. CDR3 region: CASTPLGSYEQYF. The DNA for the CDR3 is TGTGCCAGCACTCCCCTAGGGTCCTACGAGCAGTACTTC.

The genes are TRBV19 and TRBJ2-1, with 11 bases matching TRBD2. CDR1 LNHDA and CDR2 SQIVND come from the germline V gene (reference sequence). The CDR3 extends over 17 amino acids. V trimming: 1 base; J trimming: 6 bases; junction bases outside the gene matches: 8. The CDR3 is CASSIGLLAGVGNEQFF. The CDR3 region has the DNA TGTGCCAGTAGTATAGGCCTACTAGCGGGAGTTGGCAATGAGCAGTTCTTC.

This rearrangement joins TRBV9 to TRBJ1-2; no firm D call. The CDR3 runs 12 residues. Germline loops: CDR1 SGDLS, CDR2 YYNGEE. Trimming shortened V by 3 bases and J by 5 bases, and 8 bases separated the two germline ends. The CDR3 region has the DNA TGTGCCAGCAGCGAGTCGACGTATGGCTACACCTTC. Translated: CASSESTYGYTF.

This clone has only a few counts. The chain employs TRBV7-6 and TRBJ2-2, with D uncertain. Germline lookup yields CDR1 SGHVS and CDR2 FNYEAQ. This CDR3 spans 14 amino acids. V gave up 5 bases and J gave up 5 bases, with 12 bases separating them. This CDR3 is CASSPGWGTGELFF. CDR3 coding DNA: TGTGCCAGCAGCCCAGGTTGGGGAACCGGGGAGCTGTTTTTT.

The J gene is TRBJ2-3, the V gene TRBV5-1; TRBD1 might be the D (6 bases). From germline, CDR1 is SGHRS and CDR2 YFSETQ. The CDR3 has 16 amino acids. V lost 0 bases and J lost 3, with 14 bases in between. CDR3 sequence reads: CASSLGIQGLTDTQYF. The CDR3 DNA reads as TGCGCCAGCAGCTTGGGTATCCAGGGGCTAACAGATACGCAGTATTTT.

A single count supports this clone. The V call is TRBV9, the J call TRBJ2-2; TRBD1 matches 9 bases. The V segment lost 5 bases and the J segment 4 bases; nucleotides outside the gene matches: 9. Per the germline V gene, CDR1 is SGDLS and CDR2 is YYNGEE. The CDR3 spans 16 residues. The CDR3 loop is CASSAGQGMTTGELFF. The CDR3 nucleotides read TGTGCCAGCAGTGCGGGACAGGGCATGACCACCGGGGAGCTGTTTTTT.

About this clone: This sample also contains other DNA sequences that code for the same CDR3. This chain connects TRBV29-1 to TRBJ2-2; 7 bases are shared with TRBD2. CDR3 length: 13 amino acids. Germline CDR1 SQVTM, CDR2 ANQGSEA. J gave up 1 base and V 7 bases, and 3 bases lay outside the gene matches. CDR3 sequence reads: CSAIAGNTGELFF. The CDR3 DNA sequence: TGCAGCGCCATAGCGGGGAACACCGGGGAGCTGTTTTTT.

DNA for the CDR3: TGTGCCAGCAGCCCAGACAGGGGGAATTTCAATGAGCAGTTCTTC. It translates to CASSPDRGNFNEQFF. The V and J genes are TRBV11-2 and TRBJ2-1, with 9 positions matching TRBD1. Trimming took 5 bases from V and 6 from J; bases not matched to a gene: 8. This CDR3 contains 15 residues. Germline assignment: CDR1 SGHAT and CDR2 FQNNGV.

V gene TRBV6-1 combines with J gene TRBJ1-2; 9 nucleotides line up with TRBD1. V lost 2 bases to trimming and J lost 7 bases; unmatched junction nucleotides: 2. The germline gives CDR1 MNHNS, CDR2 SASEGT. The CDR3 runs 13 residues. The CDR3 here is CASSETGGSGYTF. Here the CDR3 DNA reads TGTGCCAGCAGTGAAACAGGGGGCTCTGGCTACACCTTC.

The chain carries TRBV9 and TRBJ1-1, with unresolved D. V lost 0 bases to trimming and J lost 1 base, with 7 bases between them. CDR1 is SGDLS, CDR2 YYNGEE, per germline. The CDR3 is made up of 14 amino acids. The CDR3 coding sequence is TGTGCCAGCAGCGTAGACGGGCAGAACACTGAAGCTTTCTTT. Amino acids: CASSVDGQNTEAFF.

The V and J genes are TRBV7-8 and TRBJ2-7, with 13 bases fitting TRBD2. The germline V gene has CDR1 SGHVS and CDR2 FQNEAQ. CDR3 length: 16 residues. V gave up 5 bases and J gave up 4 bases; unmatched junction bases: 8. The CDR3 DNA sequence: TGTGCCAGCAGCATCGGGACTAGCGGGACGAATTACGAGCAGTACTTC. Translated: CASSIGTSGTNYEQYF.

The J gene is TRBJ2-1, the V gene TRBV11-2; a possible D gene is TRBD2 (6 bases). Trimming took off 0 bases at V and 10 bases at J, with 13 bases between the two ends. The CDR3 has 14 amino acids. Germline V gives CDR1 SGHAT, CDR2 FQNNGV. The CDR3 sequence is CASSLDSGTSEQFF. DNA of the CDR3: TGTGCCAGCAGCTTAGACTCCGGGACTTCAGAGCAGTTCTTC.

The V and J genes are TRBV6-6 and TRBJ1-5; D is unresolved. This CDR3 region has 14 residues. The germline V gene encodes CDR1 MNHNY and CDR2 SVGAGI (reference sequence). The V gene lost 4 bases and the J gene lost 4 bases, with 11 bases spanning the gap. CDR3 sequence: CASSSDSYNQPQHF. As DNA, the CDR3 is TGTGCCAGCAGTTCCGACTCGTATAATCAGCCCCAGCATTTT.

The V and J genes are TRBV4-3 and TRBJ1-6; possible D gene TRBD1, 5 bases. Germline CDR1 reads LGHNA; CDR2 reads YSLEER. Trimming cost V 1 base and J 7 bases, with 14 bases left between them. This CDR3 is built from 16 residues. CDR3 protein: CASSQVEGAGNSPLHF. The DNA of the CDR3 is TGCGCCAGCAGCCAAGTCGAAGGGGCTGGGAATTCACCCCTCCACTTT.

V usage is TRBV10-3 and J usage is TRBJ2-7; TRBD2 aligns across 10 bases. This CDR3 contains 16 residues. From germline, CDR1 is ENHRY and CDR2 SYGVKD. V dropped 4 bases and J dropped 2; count of bases not matched to a gene: 8. The CDR3: CAISGSTSGPTYEQYF. In DNA, the CDR3 is TGTGCCATCAGTGGTTCGACTAGCGGGCCCACCTACGAGCAGTACTTC.

This sequence joins TRBV2 and TRBJ1-6; D not certain. Germline CDR1 reads SNHLY; CDR2 reads FYNNEI. The CDR3 has 16 residues. Trimming stripped 5 bases from V and 7 bases from J, with 18 bases between. The CDR3: CASSRYPREPNSPLHF. CDR3 nucleotides: TGTGCCAGCAGTCGATACCCGAGAGAGCCCAATTCACCCCTCCACTTT. Filled out from reference TRBV2 and TRBJ1-6, the complete variable domain reads EPEVTQTPSHQVTQMGQEVILRCVPISNHLYFYWYRQILGQKVEFLVSFYNNEISEKSEIFDDQFSVERPDGSNFTLKIRSTKLEDSAMYFCASSRYPREPNSPLHFGNGTRLTVT.

The sample holds a few counts of this clone. V usage is TRBV7-6 and J usage is TRBJ2-2; 9 bases map to TRBD1. Per germline, CDR1 SGHVS and CDR2 FNYEAQ. The trim removed 8 bases at V and 6 bases at J, leaving 4 bases unmatched. The CDR3 spans 13 residues. CDR3 nucleotide sequence: TGTGCCAGCGGGACAGGGCTCTCCGGGGAGCTGTTTTTT. It encodes CASGTGLSGELFF.

The chain recombines TRBV14 with TRBJ2-7, with 8 bases fitting TRBD2. The CDR3 contains 13 residues. The V segment lost 7 bases and the J segment 3 bases; nucleotides outside the gene matches: 5. Germline V gives CDR1 SGHDN, CDR2 FVKESK. For the CDR3, the DNA is TGTGCCAGCAACTCACTAGCGGACTACGAGCAGTACTTC. Protein product: CASNSLADYEQYF.

The V call is TRBV6-6, the J call TRBJ1-2; TRBD1 aligns across 7 bases. The germline gives CDR1 MNHNY, CDR2 SVGAGI (reference sequence). V lost 4 bases, J lost 6 bases, and 5 bases stayed unmatched. The CDR3 has 13 amino acids. As DNA, the CDR3 is TGTGCCAGCAGTTTTTCCACAGGGGATGGCTACACCTTC. Amino acid sequence: CASSFSTGDGYTF.

The J gene is TRBJ2-2, the V gene TRBV27; the match to TRBD2 covers 9 bases. Trimming cost V 3 bases and J 4 bases; bases outside gene matches: 9. The CDR3 is 17 residues long. The germline V gene encodes CDR1 MNHEY and CDR2 SMNVEV (reference sequence). CDR3 protein: CASSFGGRAKGTGELFF. The CDR3 DNA follows: TGTGCCAGCAGTTTCGGCGGGAGGGCCAAGGGCACCGGGGAGCTGTTTTTT.

V gene TRBV7-2 combines with J gene TRBJ2-5; D tentatively reads TRBD1 or TRBD2 (5 bases each). Germline V CDR1 and CDR2: SGHTA, FQGNSA. Trimming removed 2 bases from V and 1 base from J, with 20 bases in between. CDR3 length: 18 residues. CDR3 sequence (DNA): TGTGCCAGCAGCTTATTAGGCGGGCAGGGCCTATTCCAAGAGACCCAGTACTTC. Its protein is CASSLLGGQGLFQETQYF. The full variable domain, rest sourced from reference TRBV7-2 and TRBJ2-5, is GAGVSQSPSNKVTEKGKDVELRCDPISGHTALYWYRQSLGQGLEFLIYFQGNSAPDKSGLPSDRFSAERTGGSVSTLTIQRTQQEDSAVYLCASSLLGGQGLFQETQYFGPGTRLLVL.

The V and J genes are TRBV19 and TRBJ1-2; perhaps TRBD1 as D (6 bases). CDR1 and CDR2 (germline): LNHDA, SQIVND (reference sequence). The CDR3 is 13 amino acids. Trimming shortened V by 10 bases and J by 6 bases, and 18 bases separated the two germline ends. CDR3 nucleotide sequence: TGTGCCACCCAGTCGGGGGCGCTTAATGGCTACACCTTC. Translating it yields CATQSGALNGYTF.

The chain employs TRBV9 and TRBJ2-1; TRBD2 might be the D (6 bases). Germline assignment: CDR1 SGDLS and CDR2 YYNGEE. Trimming left V 0 bases short and J 4 bases short, with 14 bases between. The CDR3 runs 16 residues. CDR3 bases: TGTGCCAGCAGCGTAGGAGGGACTTTTCTGTACAATGAGCAGTTCTTC. As protein: CASSVGGTFLYNEQFF.